This T cell receptor beta chain was retrieved from a study of cytomegalovirus exposure and HLA in healthy donors. Study-wide findings and caveats: The listing of roughly 160 TCR beta chains classed them as cytomegalovirus-associated. A few chains linked to CMV were shown in vitro to be specific for CMV antigens. Judged likely to be a sequencing artifact was a cluster of highly shared sequence variants.

This PCR relied on a set of 60 Vbeta primers and 13 Jbeta primers. Some clones are missing from TCRdb's copy, which holds only in-frame ones; the method was immunoSEQ multiplex PCR. The sample lists about 170,000 clones, 70% to 90% occurring once. Germline loops: CDR1 SQVTM, CDR2 ANQGSEA. After removal of 6 bases from V and 3 bases from J, the junction contained 4 bases not matched to a gene. The CDR3 extends over 13 amino acids. Points on this clone: Its specificity is unknown.

The chain has TRBV29-1 and TRBJ2-2, with TRBD1 matching 7 bases. Sequencing was performed on PBMCs. This receptor was obtained from a man aged 25 to 45 in good health and CMV-seropositive. CDR3 nucleotide sequence: TGCAGCGTCGACAGGGCGGACACCGGGGAGCTGTTTTTT. Translation: CSVDRADTGELFF.